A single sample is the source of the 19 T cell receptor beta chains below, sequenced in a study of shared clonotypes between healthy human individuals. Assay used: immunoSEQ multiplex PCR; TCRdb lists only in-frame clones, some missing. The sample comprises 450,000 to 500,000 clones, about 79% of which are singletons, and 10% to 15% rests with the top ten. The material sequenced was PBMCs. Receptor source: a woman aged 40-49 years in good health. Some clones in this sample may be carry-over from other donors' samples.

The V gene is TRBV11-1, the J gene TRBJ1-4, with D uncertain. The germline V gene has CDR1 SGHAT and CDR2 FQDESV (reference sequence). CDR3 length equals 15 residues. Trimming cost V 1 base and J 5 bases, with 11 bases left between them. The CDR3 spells CASSLVRQENEKLFF. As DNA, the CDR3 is TGTGCCAGCAGCTTAGTTAGGCAGGAGAATGAAAAACTGTTTTTT.

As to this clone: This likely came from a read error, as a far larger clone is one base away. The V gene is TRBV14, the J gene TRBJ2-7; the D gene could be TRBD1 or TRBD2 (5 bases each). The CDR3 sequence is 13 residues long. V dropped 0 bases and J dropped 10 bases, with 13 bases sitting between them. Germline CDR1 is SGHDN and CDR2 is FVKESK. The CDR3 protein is CASSQELGDGQYF. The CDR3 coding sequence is TGTGCCAGCAGCCAAGAATTAGGGGACGGCCAGTACTTC. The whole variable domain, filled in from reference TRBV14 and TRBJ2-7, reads EAGVTQFPSHSVIEKGQTVTLRCDPISGHDNLYWYRRVMGKEIKFLLHFVKESKQDESGMPNNRFLAERTGGTYSTLKVQPAELEDSGVYFCASSQELGDGQYFGPGTRLTVT.

Written as DNA, the CDR3 is TGCAGTGCTACTGGACCACAACAAGCTTTCTTT. It encodes CSATGPQQAFF. The chain combines TRBV20-1 with TRBJ1-1; no clear D. The germline CDR1 and CDR2 sequences are DFQATT and SNEGSKA (reference sequence). V lost 4 bases and J 9 bases, leaving 12 bases between the germline ends. The CDR3 has 11 residues.

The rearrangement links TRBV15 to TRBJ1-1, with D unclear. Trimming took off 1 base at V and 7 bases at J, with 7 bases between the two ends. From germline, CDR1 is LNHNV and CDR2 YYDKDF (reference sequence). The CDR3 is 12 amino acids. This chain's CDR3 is CATSRGSNEAFF. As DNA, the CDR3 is TGTGCCACCAGCAGAGGCAGTAATGAAGCTTTCTTT.

Here the CDR3 DNA reads TGCGCCAGCGCGCGGGACATCCGATACTCCTCCTACGAGCAGTACTTC. Translated, it gives CASARDIRYSSYEQYF. V usage is TRBV4-1 and J usage is TRBJ2-7; D is tentatively TRBD1 or TRBD2 (6 bases each). The CDR3 contains 16 residues. From germline, CDR1 is MGHRA and CDR2 YSYEKL. Trimming took off 8 bases at V and 0 bases at J, with 20 bases between the two ends.

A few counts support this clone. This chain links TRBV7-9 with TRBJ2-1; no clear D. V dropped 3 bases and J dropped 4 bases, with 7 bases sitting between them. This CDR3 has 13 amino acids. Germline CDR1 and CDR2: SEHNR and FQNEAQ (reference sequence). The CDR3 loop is CASSFTGYNEQFF. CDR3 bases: TGTGCCAGCAGCTTTACCGGGTACAATGAGCAGTTCTTC.

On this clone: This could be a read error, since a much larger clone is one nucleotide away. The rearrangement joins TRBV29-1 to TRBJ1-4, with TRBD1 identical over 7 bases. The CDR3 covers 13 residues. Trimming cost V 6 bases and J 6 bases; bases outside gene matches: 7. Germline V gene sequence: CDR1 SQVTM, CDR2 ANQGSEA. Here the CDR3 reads CSVTGVTDEKLFF. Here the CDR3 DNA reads TGCAGCGTCACAGGGGTTACTGATGAAAAACTGTTTTTT.

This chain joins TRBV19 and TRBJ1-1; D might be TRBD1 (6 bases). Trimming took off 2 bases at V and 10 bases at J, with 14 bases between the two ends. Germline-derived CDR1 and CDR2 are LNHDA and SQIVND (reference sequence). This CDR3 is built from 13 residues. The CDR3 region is CASSIIGGAGAFF. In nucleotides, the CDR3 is TGTGCCAGTAGTATAATCGGGGGCGCGGGAGCTTTCTTT.

In DNA, the CDR3 is TGCGCCAGCAGCTTCCATGGGGCAGGTTTATACTACGAGCAGTACTTC. Translating it yields CASSFHGAGLYYEQYF. V is TRBV5-1 and J is TRBJ2-7; the D gene is possibly TRBD1 (5 bases). The CDR3 loop spans 16 amino acids. The V end was cut by 2 bases, the J end by 3 bases, with 18 bases between. The germline V gene has CDR1 SGHRS and CDR2 YFSETQ.

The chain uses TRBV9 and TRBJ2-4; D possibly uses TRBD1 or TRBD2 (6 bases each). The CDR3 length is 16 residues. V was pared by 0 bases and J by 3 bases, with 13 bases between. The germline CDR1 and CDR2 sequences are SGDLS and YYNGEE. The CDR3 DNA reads TGTGCCAGCAGCGTAGACGGGGGCGGTGGCAAAAACATTCAGTACTTC. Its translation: CASSVDGGGGKNIQYF.

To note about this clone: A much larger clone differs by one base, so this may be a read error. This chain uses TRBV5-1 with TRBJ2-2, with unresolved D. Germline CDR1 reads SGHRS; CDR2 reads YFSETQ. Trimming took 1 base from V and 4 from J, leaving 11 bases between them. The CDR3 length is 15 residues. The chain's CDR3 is CASSLYRLSTGELFF. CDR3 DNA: TGCGCCAGCAGCTTGTATAGGCTGAGCACCGGGGAGCTGTTTTTT.

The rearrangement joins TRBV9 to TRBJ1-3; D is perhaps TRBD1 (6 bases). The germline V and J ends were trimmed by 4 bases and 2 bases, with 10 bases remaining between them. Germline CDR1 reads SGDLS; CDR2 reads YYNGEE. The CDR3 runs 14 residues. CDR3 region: CASSFRGTGNTIYF. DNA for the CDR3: TGTGCCAGCAGCTTCAGGGGAACTGGAAACACCATATATTTT.

In DNA, the CDR3 is TGTGCCAGCGGGAGGGGGCGCCTCCGGCCCCAGCATTTT. This gives the protein CASGRGRLRPQHF. The gene calls are TRBV28 and TRBJ1-5, with TRBD1 identical over 7 bases. The CDR3 has 13 amino acids. Germline V gene data show CDR1 as MDHEN and CDR2 as SYDVKM. The ends lost 8 bases at V and 9 bases at J; junction bases unmatched: 10.

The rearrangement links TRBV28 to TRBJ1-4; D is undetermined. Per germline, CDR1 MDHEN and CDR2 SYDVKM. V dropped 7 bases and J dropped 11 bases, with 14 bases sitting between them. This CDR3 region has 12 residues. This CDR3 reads CASNGVAMKLFF. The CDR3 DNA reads TGTGCCAGCAATGGGGTCGCGATGAAACTGTTTTTT.

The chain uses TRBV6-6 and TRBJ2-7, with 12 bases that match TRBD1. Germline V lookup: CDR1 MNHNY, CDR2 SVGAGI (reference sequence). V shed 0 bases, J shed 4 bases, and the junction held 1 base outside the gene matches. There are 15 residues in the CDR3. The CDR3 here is CASSYSGQGAYEQYF. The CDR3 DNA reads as TGTGCCAGCAGTTACTCGGGACAGGGGGCTTACGAGCAGTACTTC.

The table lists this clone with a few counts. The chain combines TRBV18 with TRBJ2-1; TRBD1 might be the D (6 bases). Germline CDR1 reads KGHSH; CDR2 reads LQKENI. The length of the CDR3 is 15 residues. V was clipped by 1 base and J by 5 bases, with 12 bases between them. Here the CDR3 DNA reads TGTGCCAGCTCACCACGGACAGACCGGGACAATGAGCAGTTCTTC. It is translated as CASSPRTDRDNEQFF.

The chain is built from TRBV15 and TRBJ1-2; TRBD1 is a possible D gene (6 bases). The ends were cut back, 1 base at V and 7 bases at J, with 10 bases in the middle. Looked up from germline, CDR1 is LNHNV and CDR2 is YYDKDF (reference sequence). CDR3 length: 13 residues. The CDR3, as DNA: TGTGCCACCAGCAGAGGGGGGGCGGGTGGCTACACCTTC. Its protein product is CATSRGGAGGYTF.

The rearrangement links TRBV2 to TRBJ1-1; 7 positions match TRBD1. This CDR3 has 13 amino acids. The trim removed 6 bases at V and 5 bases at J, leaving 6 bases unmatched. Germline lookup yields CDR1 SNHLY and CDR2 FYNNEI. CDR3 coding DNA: TGTGCCAGCAGGGGGCCACAGGGGACTGAAGCTTTCTTT. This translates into CASRGPQGTEAFF.

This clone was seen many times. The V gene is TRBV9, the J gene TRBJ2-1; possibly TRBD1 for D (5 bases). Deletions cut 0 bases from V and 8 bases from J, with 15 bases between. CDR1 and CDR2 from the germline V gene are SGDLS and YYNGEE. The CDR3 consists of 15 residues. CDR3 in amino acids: CASSVVPGAGDEQFF. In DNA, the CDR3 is TGTGCCAGCAGCGTAGTGCCTGGGGCTGGCGATGAGCAGTTCTTC.